The entry below describes one T cell receptor (beta chain). Its cognate antigen is unknown. This entry comes from a study of T cells expressing NK-cell markers. The CDR3 is 13 residues long. General study points: The leading position in the CD3+CD56-NKG2C+ fraction of a handful of donors also went to these clonotypes.

For each CDR3 protein, TCRdb gives one entry from its re-call of the 5' RACE reads, without DNA. The sample's table shows about 460,000 distinct CDR3 sequences. The sample was blood T cells: a sorted CD56 or NKG2C T cell subset, CD4+ or CD8+ T cells, or bulk PBMC T cells (not recorded which). The origin of this receptor is a woman aged 50 to 65 in good health. The gene calls are TRBV12-3 or TRBV12-4 and TRBJ2-5. CDR3 region: CASSGDWQETQYF.